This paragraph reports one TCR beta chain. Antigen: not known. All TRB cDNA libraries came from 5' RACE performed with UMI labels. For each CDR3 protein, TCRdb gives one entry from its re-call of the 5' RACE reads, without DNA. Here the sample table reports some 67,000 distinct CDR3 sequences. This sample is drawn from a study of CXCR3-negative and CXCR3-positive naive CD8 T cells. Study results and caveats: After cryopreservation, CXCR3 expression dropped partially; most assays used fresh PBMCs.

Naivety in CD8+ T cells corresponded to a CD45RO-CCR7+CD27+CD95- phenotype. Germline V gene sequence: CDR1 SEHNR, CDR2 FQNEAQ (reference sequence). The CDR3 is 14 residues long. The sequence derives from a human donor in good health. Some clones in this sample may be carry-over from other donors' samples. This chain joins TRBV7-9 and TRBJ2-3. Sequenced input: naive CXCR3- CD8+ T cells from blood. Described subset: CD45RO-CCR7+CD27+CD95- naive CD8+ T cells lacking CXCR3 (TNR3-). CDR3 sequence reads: CASSLDPDTDTQYF. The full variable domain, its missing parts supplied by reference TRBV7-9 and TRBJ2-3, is DTGVSQNPRHKITKRGQNVTFRCDPISEHNRLYWYRQTLGQGPEFLTYFQNEAQLEKSRLLSDRFSAERPKGSFSTLEIQRTEQGDSAMYLCASSLDPDTDTQYFGPGTRLTVL.